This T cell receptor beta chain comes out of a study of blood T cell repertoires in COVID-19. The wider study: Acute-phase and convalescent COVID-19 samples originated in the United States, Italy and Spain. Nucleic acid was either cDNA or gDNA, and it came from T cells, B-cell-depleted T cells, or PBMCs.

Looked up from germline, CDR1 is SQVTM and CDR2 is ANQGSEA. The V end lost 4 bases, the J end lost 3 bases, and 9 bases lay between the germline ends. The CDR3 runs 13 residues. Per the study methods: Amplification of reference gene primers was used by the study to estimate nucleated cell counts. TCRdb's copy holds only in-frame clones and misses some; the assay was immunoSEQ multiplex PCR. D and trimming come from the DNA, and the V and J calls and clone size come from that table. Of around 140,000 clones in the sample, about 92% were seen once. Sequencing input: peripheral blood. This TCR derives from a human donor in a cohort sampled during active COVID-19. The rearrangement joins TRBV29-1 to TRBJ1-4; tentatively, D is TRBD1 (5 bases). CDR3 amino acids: CSVATDPNEKLFF. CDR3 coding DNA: TGCAGCGTTGCGACAGACCCTAATGAAAAACTGTTTTTT.